Following are 14 T cell receptor beta chains from one sample sequenced in a study of T cell repertoires in cytomegalovirus infection. TCRdb re-called the reads through MiXCR, storing one row per CDR3 protein. The sample yields roughly 320,000 distinct CDR3 sequences, around 9.5% seen once. Sequenced: PBMCs. The source is a human donor in good health (CMV status not recorded). Some clones in this sample may be carry-over from other donors' samples.

This clonotype has ten or more counts. V and J are TRBV7-9 and TRBJ2-3, with TRBD2 identical over 12 bases. Per the germline V gene, CDR1 is SEHNR and CDR2 is FQNEAQ (reference sequence). The CDR3 consists of 15 residues. Germline trimming cut 4 bases from V and 4 bases from J; bases unmatched to any gene: 3. The CDR3 DNA sequence: TGTGCCAGCAGCTGGACTAGCGGGACGGCAGATACGCAGTATTTT. It specifies CASSWTSGTADTQYF.

This clonotype appeared a few times. The CDR3 loop reads CASSQPGLVADTQYF. For the CDR3, the DNA is TGTGCCAGCAGCCAACCGGGACTAGTTGCAGATACGCAGTATTTT. The chain carries TRBV3-1 and TRBJ2-3; 8 bases map to TRBD2. The V gene's germline CDR1 is LGHDT and CDR2 YNNKEL (reference sequence). V lost 2 bases, J lost 4 bases, and 5 bases stayed unmatched. The CDR3 is made up of 15 amino acids.

The chain has TRBV7-6 and TRBJ2-3; possibly TRBD1 for D (6 bases). The germline gives CDR1 SGHVS, CDR2 FNYEAQ. The length of the CDR3 is 18 residues. V lost 1 base, J lost 4 bases, and 21 bases lay in between. The CDR3 nucleotides are TGTGCCAGCAGCTTAGGGGTACAGGGTCGGTCTTCCCCAGATACGCAGTATTTT. Residues: CASSLGVQGRSSPDTQYF.

This clonotype was detected ten times or more. V gene TRBV7-2 combines with J gene TRBJ2-7; weak D call: TRBD1 (5 bases). Germline V lookup: CDR1 SGHTA, CDR2 FQGNSA. V dropped 1 base and J dropped 2 bases, with 12 bases sitting between them. This CDR3 is 15 amino acids long. CDR3 nucleotide sequence: TGTGCCAGCAGCTTAGGGACATCGCTCGCCTACGAGCAGTACTTC. Encoded protein: CASSLGTSLAYEQYF.

This clonotype was seen only a few times. The chain recombines TRBV27 with TRBJ1-6, with unresolved D. This CDR3 is built from 13 residues. CDR1 MNHEY and CDR2 SMNVEV come from the germline V gene (reference sequence). With 4 bases removed from V and 9 bases from J, the gap between germline ends came to 10 bases. The CDR3 spells CASSSGWGSPLHF. CDR3 nucleotide sequence: TGTGCCAGCAGTTCGGGGTGGGGTTCACCCCTCCACTTT.

With respect to this clonotype: A read error may account for a junction end that differs from germline. The chain uses TRBV28 and TRBJ1-2; D is perhaps TRBD1 (5 bases). The germline CDR1 and CDR2 sequences are MDHEN and SYDVKM. The CDR3 covers 17 residues. CDR3 nucleotides: TGTGCCAGCAGCTTATCCTCCCGGGGGAGGAGGGGCTATGGCTACACCTTC. This codes for CASSLSSRGRRGYGYTF.

This clonotype occurred many times. This rearrangement joins TRBV6-1 to TRBJ2-3; D gene ambiguous. This CDR3 contains 15 residues. V was pared by 4 bases and J by 0 bases, with 11 bases between. The germline gives CDR1 MNHNS, CDR2 SASEGT. CDR3 loop: CASSAPHSSTDTQYF. The CDR3 DNA sequence: TGTGCCAGCAGTGCGCCCCATTCTAGCACAGATACGCAGTATTTT.

This sequence joins TRBV28 and TRBJ2-1; TRBD2 might be the D (6 bases). V lost 8 bases, J lost 0 bases, and 26 bases lay in between. The germline CDR1 and CDR2 sequences are MDHEN and SYDVKM. The CDR3 spans 19 residues. The CDR3 loop is CASPALGGPEYNSYNEQFF. The CDR3 bases are TGTGCCAGCCCCGCCCTGGGAGGACCCGAATACAACTCCTACAATGAGCAGTTCTTC.

V and J are TRBV5-1 and TRBJ2-7; 11 nucleotides line up with TRBD2. The germline CDR1 and CDR2 sequences are SGHRS and YFSETQ. V lost 0 bases, J lost 0 bases, and 8 bases stayed unmatched. CDR3 size: 18 residues. The CDR3 reads CASSLDQTSGTYSYEQYF. DNA of the CDR3: TGCGCCAGCAGCTTGGACCAGACTAGCGGGACCTACTCCTACGAGCAGTACTTC.

This chain joins TRBV28 and TRBJ2-2; TRBD1 aligns across 8 bases. CDR1 is MDHEN and CDR2 is SYDVKM in the germline V gene. The CDR3 spans 18 residues. V was pared by 5 bases and J by 2 bases, with 13 bases of the junction left unmatched. The CDR3 nucleotides read TGTGCCAGCAGTCCGGCCTTCAGGGGGCGCCTAAACACCGGGGAGCTGTTTTTT. This encodes CASSPAFRGRLNTGELFF.

This clonotype was seen many times. The junction shows a germline mismatch at one end, possibly a read error. This chain joins TRBV12-3 or TRBV12-4 and TRBJ1-1; 8 positions match TRBD1. The CDR3 contains 14 residues. CDR3 nucleotide sequence: TGTGCCAGCAGCTTAGGGACAGGGAACACTGAAGCTTTCTTT. It translates to CASSLGTGNTEAFF.

This clonotype was picked up many times. The chain uses TRBV7-2 and TRBJ2-2; D gene unclear. Germline V gene data show CDR1 as SGHTA and CDR2 as FQGNSA. The V end was cut by 7 bases, the J end by 0 bases, with 6 bases between. The CDR3 consists of 13 residues. CDR3 DNA: TGTGCCAGCACCTTCGCGAACACCGGGGAGCTGTTTTTT. It yields the protein CASTFANTGELFF.

The chain has TRBV19 and TRBJ1-1; no definite D call. Germline values: CDR1 LNHDA, CDR2 SQIVND (reference sequence). The V end was cut by 8 bases, the J end by 0 bases, with 7 bases between. The CDR3 is 12 amino acids. CDR3 DNA sequence: TGTGCCAGTTTGTCTGTGAACACTGAAGCTTTCTTT. Translating gives CASLSVNTEAFF.

The chain employs TRBV4-3 and TRBJ2-1; D not certain. The germline gives CDR1 LGHNA, CDR2 YSLEER. V was clipped by 3 bases and J by 0 bases, with 9 bases between them. The CDR3 runs to 15 residues. CDR3: CASSHSTTSYNEQFF. The CDR3 nucleotides read TGCGCCAGCAGCCATTCGACAACCTCCTACAATGAGCAGTTCTTC.